Listed here is a single T cell receptor (beta chain). The specificity of this receptor is unknown. No base qualities exist here, and no much larger clone lies one base off it. The cysteine opens and the phenylalanine closes a CDR3 of 13 amino acids. Solely the CDR3 DNA is kept, with 39 bases framed from the first base. Based on the germline V gene (reference sequence), the CDR1 and CDR2 sequences are GTSNPN and SVGIG. After removal of 8 bases from V and 3 bases from J, the junction retains 6 bases not matched to a gene. These data are taken from a study of CD8+ T cells in alopecia areata listed by TCRdb under 2018. Background for the entire study: Treated patients were enrolled in an open-label pilot trial of oral tofacitinib at 5 to 10 mg twice daily for moderate-to-severe alopecia areata. In treated patients, disease severity was measured using the SALT score, which gives the percentage of scalp surface area affected. TCRbeta CDR3 regions were amplified by immunoSEQ multiplex PCR with 35 Vbeta forward and 13 Jbeta reverse primers. In both human patients and the C3H/HeJ mouse model, the study applied high-throughput TCRbeta sequencing to look at T cell clonal expansion in alopecia areata. Scalp clonality was compared among normal scalp (n=4), patchy alopecia areata scalp (n=8), and alopecia totalis/universalis scalp (n=8). Tofacitinib was given for 6 to 18 months, followed by 6 months of follow-up off drug to assess delayed response and recurrence. Biopsies were taken from tofacitinib-treated patients at baseline and at 4 and 24 weeks of treatment, and a later scalp biopsy was taken in several of the tofacitinib-treated patients. RNA was extracted with the PAXgene miRNA kit for fixed scalp, the miRNeasy kit for PBMCs, and the RNeasy kit for mouse skin. Scalp tissue and sorted CD4+ and CD8+ peripheral blood T cells from patchy and totalis/universalis alopecia areata patients and from healthy controls were covered by human TCRbeta sequencing. The paper's findings and limits, for the study overall: Many expanded lesional clones were found to persist in scalp and blood during tofacitinib treatment, and relapse after treatment cessation may be partly explained by this persistence. Compared with normal scalp, lesional scalp had higher clonality and more expanded CD8+ clones, particularly in alopecia totalis/universalis, a pattern that suggests antigenic drive. Unlike mouse skin, which is dominated by gammadelta T cells, normal human skin has resident alphabeta T cells that are also sequenced, and this complicates analysis of the scalp TCR repertoire. The treated cohort was small, with a single nonresponder, so links between baseline CD8+ expansion and response need larger studies. TCR sequences shared between patients were less clear than in mice, possibly partly because of HLA diversity in the patient population. With tofacitinib, both scalp clonality and the number of expanded CD8+ clones among the top 100 scalp clones went down significantly.

What the time point label conveys for this sample: 4 weeks on oral tofacitinib. The meaning of the sample's treatment or condition label: oral pan-JAK inhibitor, 5-10 mg twice daily. Peripheral blood and lesional scalp punch biopsies were obtained from patients with alopecia areata. After PBMCs were isolated by density centrifugation and stained for CD3, CD4 and CD8, a FACSAria was used to sort CD4+ and CD8+ T cells. Receptor libraries were prepared by the immunoSEQ multiplex PCR assay. RNA was extracted from all samples and reverse transcribed into cDNA, which served as template for TCR sequencing. SuperScript III was used to make first-strand cDNA, primed with a 2:1 mix of oligo-dT and random hexamers. A synthetic immune receptor repertoire was used to assess amplification bias, and residual bias was removed computationally. For the original study's pipeline: Raw reads were preprocessed for error removal, and CDR3 was defined according to IMGT conventions as running from the conserved cysteine to phenylalanine. Clonality was computed by normalizing Shannon entropy by log2 of the number of productive unique TCRs and subtracting the result from 1. Whether each scalp clone was CD4 or CD8 was inferred by checking scalp TCRbeta sequences against the CD4 and CD8 repertoires from sorted blood. This is the immuneACCESS table as TCRdb keeps it, with only in-frame sequences that have V and J called. A part of the clones is gone; compared with another copy, unresolved V genes explain less than half, and the rest is unexplained. D and trimming come from the DNA, and the V and J calls and clone size come from that table. This sample has 110,000 to 150,000 clones in its table, and about 56% of those were observed once. Clones ranked in the top ten supply approximately 16% of the sample.

The sequences come from CD8+ T cells sorted from blood, collected at week 4, from a patient treated with tofacitinib. The chain was built from TRBV30 and TRBJ2-2; 7 of the junction bases match TRBD1. The TCR originated in a human donor with alopecia areata. CDR3 loop: CARPDRDTGELFF. The DNA sequence is given as TGTGCCAGACCAGACAGGGACACCGGGGAGCTGTTTTTT.